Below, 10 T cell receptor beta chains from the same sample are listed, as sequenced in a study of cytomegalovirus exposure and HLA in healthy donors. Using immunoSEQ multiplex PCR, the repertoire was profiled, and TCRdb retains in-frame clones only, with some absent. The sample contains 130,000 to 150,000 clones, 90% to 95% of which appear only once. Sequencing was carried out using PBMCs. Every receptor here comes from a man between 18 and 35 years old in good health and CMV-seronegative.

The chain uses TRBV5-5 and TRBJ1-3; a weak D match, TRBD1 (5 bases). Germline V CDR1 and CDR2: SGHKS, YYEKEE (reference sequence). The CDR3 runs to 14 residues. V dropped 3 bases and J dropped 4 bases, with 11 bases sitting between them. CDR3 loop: CASSSDRDGNTIYF. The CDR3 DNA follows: TGTGCCAGCAGCTCTGACAGAGACGGAAACACCATATATTTT. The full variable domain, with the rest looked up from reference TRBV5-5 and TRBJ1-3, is DAGVTQSPTHLIKTRGQQVTLRCSPISGHKSVSWYQQVLGQGPQFIFQYYEKEERGRGNFPDRFSARQFPNYSSELNVNALLLGDSALYLCASSSDRDGNTIYFGEGSWLTVV.

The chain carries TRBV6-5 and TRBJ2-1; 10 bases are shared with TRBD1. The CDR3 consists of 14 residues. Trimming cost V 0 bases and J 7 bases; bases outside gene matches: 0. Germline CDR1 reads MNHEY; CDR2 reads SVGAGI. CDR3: CASSYSGQGNEQFF. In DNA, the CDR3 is TGTGCCAGCAGTTACTCGGGACAGGGGAATGAGCAGTTCTTC.

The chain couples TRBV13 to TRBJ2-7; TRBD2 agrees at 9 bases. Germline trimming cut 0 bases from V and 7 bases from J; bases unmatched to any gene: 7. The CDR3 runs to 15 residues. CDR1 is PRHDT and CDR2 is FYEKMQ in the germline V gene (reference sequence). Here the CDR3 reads CASSLGVAGVFEQYV. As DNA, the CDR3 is TGTGCCAGCAGCTTAGGGGTAGCGGGAGTCTTTGAGCAGTACGTC.

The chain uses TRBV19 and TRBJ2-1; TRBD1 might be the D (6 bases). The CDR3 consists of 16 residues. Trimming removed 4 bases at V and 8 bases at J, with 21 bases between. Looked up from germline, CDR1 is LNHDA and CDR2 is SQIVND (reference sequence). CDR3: CASSRRGQGSVHEQFF. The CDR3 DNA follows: TGTGCCAGTAGTAGACGAGGGCAGGGGAGTGTTCATGAGCAGTTCTTC.

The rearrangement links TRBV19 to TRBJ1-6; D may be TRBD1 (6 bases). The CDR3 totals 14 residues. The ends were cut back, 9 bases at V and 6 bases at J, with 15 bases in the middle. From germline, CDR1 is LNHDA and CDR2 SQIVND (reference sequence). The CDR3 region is CASEQGRGNSPLHF. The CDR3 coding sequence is TGTGCCAGCGAACAGGGACGGGGTAATTCACCCCTCCACTTT.

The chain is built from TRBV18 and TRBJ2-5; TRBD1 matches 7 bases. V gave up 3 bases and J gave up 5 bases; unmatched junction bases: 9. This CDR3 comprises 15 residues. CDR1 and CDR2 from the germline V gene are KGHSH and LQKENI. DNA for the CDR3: TGTGCCAGCTCACCGGATCGAGGGGGCTGGGAGACCCAGTACTTC. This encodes CASSPDRGGWETQYF.

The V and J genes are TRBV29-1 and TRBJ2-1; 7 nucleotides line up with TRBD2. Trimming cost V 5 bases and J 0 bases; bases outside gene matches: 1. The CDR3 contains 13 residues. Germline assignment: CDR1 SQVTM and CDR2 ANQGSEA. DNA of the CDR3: TGCAGCGTTATAGCGGGCTCCTACAATGAGCAGTTCTTC. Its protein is CSVIAGSYNEQFF.

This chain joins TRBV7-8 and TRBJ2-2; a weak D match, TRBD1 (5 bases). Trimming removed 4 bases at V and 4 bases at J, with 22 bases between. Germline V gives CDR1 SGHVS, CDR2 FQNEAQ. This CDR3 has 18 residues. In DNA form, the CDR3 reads TGTGCCAGCAGCTCAAAGCTCGCGCAGGGTATTGGCACCGGGGAGCTGTTTTTT. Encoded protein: CASSSKLAQGIGTGELFF.

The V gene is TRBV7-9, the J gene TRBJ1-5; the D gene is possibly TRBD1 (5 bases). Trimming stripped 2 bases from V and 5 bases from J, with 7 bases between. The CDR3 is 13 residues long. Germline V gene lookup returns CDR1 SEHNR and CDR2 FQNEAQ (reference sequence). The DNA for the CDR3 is TGTGCCAGCAGCTTAATAGGGGATCAGCCCCAGCATTTT. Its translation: CASSLIGDQPQHF. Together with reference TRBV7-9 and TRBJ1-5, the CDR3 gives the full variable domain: DTGVSQNPRHKITKRGQNVTFRCDPISEHNRLYWYRQTLGQGPEFLTYFQNEAQLEKSRLLSDRFSAERPKGSFSTLEIQRTEQGDSAMYLCASSLIGDQPQHFGDGTRLSIL.

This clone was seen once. The CDR3, as DNA: TGTGCCAGCACCCCAGGGGCTAACACTGAAGCTTTCTTT. Amino acid sequence: CASTPGANTEAFF. The chain has TRBV28 and TRBJ1-1; possible D gene TRBD1, 6 bases. The CDR3 extends over 13 amino acids. Germline CDR1 MDHEN, CDR2 SYDVKM. V was pared by 7 bases and J by 2 bases, with 11 bases between.